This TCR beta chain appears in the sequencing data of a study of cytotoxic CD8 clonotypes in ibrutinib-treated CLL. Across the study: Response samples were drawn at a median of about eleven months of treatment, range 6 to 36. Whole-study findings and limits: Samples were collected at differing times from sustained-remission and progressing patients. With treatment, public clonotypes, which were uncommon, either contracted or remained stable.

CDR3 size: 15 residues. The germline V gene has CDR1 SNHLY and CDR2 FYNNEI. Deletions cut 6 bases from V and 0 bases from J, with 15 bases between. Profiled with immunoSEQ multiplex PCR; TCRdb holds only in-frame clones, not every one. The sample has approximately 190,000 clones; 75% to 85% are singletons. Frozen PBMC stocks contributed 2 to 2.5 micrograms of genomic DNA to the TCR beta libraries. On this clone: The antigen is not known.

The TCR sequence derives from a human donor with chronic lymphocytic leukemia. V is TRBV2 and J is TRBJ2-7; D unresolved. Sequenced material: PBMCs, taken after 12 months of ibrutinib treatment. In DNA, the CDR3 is TGTGCCAGCAGGGCCGCGGTGGCGAGCTCCTACGAGCAGTACTTC. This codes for CASRAAVASSYEQYF.